The T cell receptor beta chain under discussion was sequenced for a study of cytomegalovirus exposure and HLA in healthy donors. Study results and limitations: Further analysis, carried out later, found HLA-associated TCR beta chains more clonally expanded than equally common other chains.

This clone has more than one count but fewer than ten. Its antigen is as yet unknown. Use of 60 Vbeta and 13 Jbeta primers characterized the PCR. Here immunoSEQ multiplex PCR was the method, and the copy in TCRdb shows in-frame clones only, minus some. The sample shows about 160,000 clones, roughly 84% of them seen only once. Germline V gives CDR1 SGHTA, CDR2 FQGNSA. The CDR3 totals 16 residues. Trimming took 1 base from V and 4 from J; bases not matched to a gene: 6. The chain carries TRBV7-2 and TRBJ2-3, with 9 bases fitting TRBD1. The receptor comes from a man aged 18 to 30 in good health and CMV-seronegative. Sequencing was carried out using PBMCs. The CDR3 DNA reads as TGTGCCAGCAGCTTAGTTGGGACAGGGTCGGCAGATACGCAGTATTTT. It codes for CASSLVGTGSADTQYF.